Below, one TCR beta chain is given with its context. Its antigen remains unidentified. Clones were sequenced by immunoSEQ multiplex PCR, and TCRdb holds only the in-frame ones, with some missing. The sample shows roughly 51,000 clones, roughly 90% of them seen only once. This specimen belongs to a study of OX40 agonist ivuxolimab in advanced cancers. Study summary: Head and neck, renal cell, melanoma or hepatocellular carcinoma were the cancers that dose-escalation patients had. The group had a mean age of roughly 65 years, ranged from about 23 to 85, and was 82.7% male.

Study-wide points: The CD4+ and CD8+ T cells in the blood had expanded clonally by week 6 at 0.1 to 3.0 mg/kg. It was also the case that some nonresponders had low normalized T-cell clonal expansion.

The sequenced sample was CD4+ or CD8+ T cells sorted from blood, obtained in a trial of the OX40 agonist ivuxolimab. This receptor was taken from an adult with an advanced solid tumor such as melanoma, head and neck, liver or kidney cancer.

The CDR3 DNA reads as TGTGCCAGCAGCCCCACGGGGAGCGCGGATAACTATGGCTACACCTTC. This encodes CASSPTGSADNYGYTF. The chain employs TRBV14 and TRBJ1-2; D uncertain. V gave up 4 bases and J gave up 1 base, with 16 bases separating them. The germline V gene has CDR1 SGHDN and CDR2 FVKESK. The CDR3 covers 16 residues.